Detailed here is one T cell receptor beta chain. No antigen is known for it. The record has no base qualities; no much larger clone is one base away. The data originate from a study of OX40 agonist ivuxolimab in advanced cancers. For the study in its entirety: Ivuxolimab, which targeted the costimulatory receptor OX40 (CD134), was an agonistic, fully human IgG2 monoclonal antibody. Intravenous ivuxolimab was administered to patients every 2 weeks at six dose levels: 0.01, 0.1, 0.3, 1.5, 3 and 10 mg/kg. Among the 52 dose-escalation patients, about 19 had hepatocellular carcinoma, approximately 15 melanoma, 9 renal cell carcinoma and 9 head and neck cancer. In the dose-escalation cohort, 65% to 90% of patients were male, and the mean age was approximately 60 years, with a range of 23 to 79. Patients were allowed to have had prior anti-PD-1, anti-PD-L1 or anti-CTLA-4 therapy, and around two fifths of the dose-escalation patients had been treated with checkpoint inhibitors. Partial responses occurred in three dose-escalation patients, of whom one had hepatocellular carcinoma and two had cutaneous melanoma. Peripheral TCRbeta sequencing aimed to test whether ivuxolimab altered TCR sequence diversity and caused clonal T-cell expansion. The monotherapy dose-escalation portion (N ≈ 57 patients) of the phase I ivuxolimab trial is reported in the paper. Points the paper makes about the study in general: Clonal expansion of both CD4+ and CD8+ blood T cells was observed from baseline to week 6 at doses 0.1 to 3.0 mg/kg. In the 0.1-3.0 mg/kg groups, partial responders had among the lowest normalized peripheral clonal expansion, particularly in CD8+ T cells. Low levels of normalized T-cell clonal expansion were also seen in some nonresponding patients. After ivuxolimab, CD8+ T cells had more expanded clones than CD4+ T cells on average. Which antigens the clonally expanded peripheral T cells were specific for was not determined.

CDR1 and CDR2, looked up from the germline V gene, are SGHTS and YDEGEE. V is shortened by 5 bases, J by 4 bases, and the region joining them spans 12 bases. The cysteine opens and the phenylalanine closes a CDR3 of 13 amino acids. Kept here is only the CDR3 DNA, which spans 39 bases and is read in frame from base 1. The trial excluded patients who had a history of autoimmune disease or were on systemic immunosuppression. In every dose cohort, peripheral blood was drawn for TCR sequencing at baseline, cycle 4 day 1, and cycle 7 day 1. The samples were taken from a phase I, first-in-human, multicenter, open-label dose-escalation trial of ivuxolimab. The trial enrolled adults with locally advanced or metastatic head and neck squamous cell, hepatocellular, melanoma or renal cell carcinoma. CD4+ and CD8+ T cells were sorted separately from peripheral blood before TCR sequencing. For sequencing of the TCRbeta CDR3 region, genomic DNA was extracted from the sorted cells. The immunoSEQ Assay was used to sequence the TCRbeta CDR3 regions. Drawn from immuneACCESS, this table holds only the in-frame rearrangements with V and J called that TCRdb kept. Clones are partly lost; checked studies trace under half to an unresolved V gene and leave the rest unexplained. Here the sample has about 58,000 clones; approximately 90% occur a single time. The ten largest clones capture 10% to 15% of the sample.

The sequence derives from an adult with an advanced solid tumor such as melanoma, head and neck, liver or kidney cancer. The sequence links TRBV5-8 to TRBJ1-2, with the D gene not confidently named. The sample was CD4+ or CD8+ T cells sorted from blood, taken in a trial of the OX40 agonist ivuxolimab. The DNA sequence is as follows: TGTGCCAGCAGTACAGCCATCCTCTATGGCTACACCTTC. This sequence encodes CASSTAILYGYTF.